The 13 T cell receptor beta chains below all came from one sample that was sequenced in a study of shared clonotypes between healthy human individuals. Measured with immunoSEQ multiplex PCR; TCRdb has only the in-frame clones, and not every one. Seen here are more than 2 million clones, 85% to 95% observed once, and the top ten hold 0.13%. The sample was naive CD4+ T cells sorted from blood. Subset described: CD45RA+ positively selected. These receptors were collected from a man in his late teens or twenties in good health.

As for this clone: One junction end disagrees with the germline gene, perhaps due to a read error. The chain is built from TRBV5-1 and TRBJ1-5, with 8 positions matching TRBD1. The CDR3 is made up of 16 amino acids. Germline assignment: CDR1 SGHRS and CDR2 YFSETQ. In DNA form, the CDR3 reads TGCGCCAGCAGCTTGGAGGGGGCAGGGGGCAACCAGCCCCAGCATTTT. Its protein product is CASSLEGAGGNQPQHF.

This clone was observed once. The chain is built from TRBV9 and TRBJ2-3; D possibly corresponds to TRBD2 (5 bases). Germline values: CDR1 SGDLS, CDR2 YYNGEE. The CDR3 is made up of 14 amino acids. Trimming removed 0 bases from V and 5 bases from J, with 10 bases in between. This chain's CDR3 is CASSVGGSVDTQYF. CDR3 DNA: TGTGCCAGCAGCGTAGGGGGTAGCGTAGATACGCAGTATTTT.

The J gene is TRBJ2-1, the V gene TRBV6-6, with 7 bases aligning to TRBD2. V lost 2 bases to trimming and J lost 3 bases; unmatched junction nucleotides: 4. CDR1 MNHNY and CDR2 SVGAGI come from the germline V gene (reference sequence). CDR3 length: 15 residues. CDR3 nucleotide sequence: TGTGCCAGCAGTTACGGCGGGGGTGGCTACAATGAGCAGTTCTTC. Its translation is CASSYGGGGYNEQFF.

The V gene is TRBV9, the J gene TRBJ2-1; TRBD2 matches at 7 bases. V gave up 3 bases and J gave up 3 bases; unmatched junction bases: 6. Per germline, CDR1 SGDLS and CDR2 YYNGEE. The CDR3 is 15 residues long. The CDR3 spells CASSAAGEIYNEQFF. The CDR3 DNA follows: TGTGCCAGCAGCGCCGCGGGGGAGATCTACAATGAGCAGTTCTTC.

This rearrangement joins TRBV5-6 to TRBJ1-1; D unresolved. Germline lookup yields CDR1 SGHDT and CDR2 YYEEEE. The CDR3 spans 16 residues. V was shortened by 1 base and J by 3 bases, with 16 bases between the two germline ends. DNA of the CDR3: TGTGCCAGCAGCTTGCCCGAAAGTTTGGGGTACACTGAAGCTTTCTTT. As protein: CASSLPESLGYTEAFF.

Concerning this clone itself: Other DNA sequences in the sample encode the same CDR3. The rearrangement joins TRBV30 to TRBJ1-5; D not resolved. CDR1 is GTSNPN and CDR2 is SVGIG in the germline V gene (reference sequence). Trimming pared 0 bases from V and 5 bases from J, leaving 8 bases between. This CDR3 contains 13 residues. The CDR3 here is CAWSVGSDQPQHF. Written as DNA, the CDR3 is TGTGCCTGGAGTGTGGGGAGCGATCAGCCCCAGCATTTT.

The CDR3 is CASSLQSQAWEQFF. In DNA, the CDR3 is TGTGCCAGCAGCTTACAGTCGCAGGCTTGGGAGCAGTTCTTC. The chain links TRBV7-2 to TRBJ2-1, with no clear D. The germline CDR1 and CDR2 sequences are SGHTA and FQGNSA. The CDR3 contains 14 residues. V was pared by 2 bases and J by 10 bases, with 15 bases between.

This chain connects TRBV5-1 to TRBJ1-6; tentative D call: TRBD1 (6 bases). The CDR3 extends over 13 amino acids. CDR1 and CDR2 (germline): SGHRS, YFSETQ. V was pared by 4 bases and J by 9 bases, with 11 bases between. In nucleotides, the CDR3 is TGCGCCAGCAGCGCAGACAGGATTTCACCCCTCCACTTT. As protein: CASSADRISPLHF.

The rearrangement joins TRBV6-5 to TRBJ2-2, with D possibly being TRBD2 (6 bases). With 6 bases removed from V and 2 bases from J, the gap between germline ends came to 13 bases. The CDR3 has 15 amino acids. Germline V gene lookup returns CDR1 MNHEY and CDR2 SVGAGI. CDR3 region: CASRAGLGNTGELFF. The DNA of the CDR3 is TGTGCCAGCAGGGCGGGGTTGGGAAACACCGGGGAGCTGTTTTTT.

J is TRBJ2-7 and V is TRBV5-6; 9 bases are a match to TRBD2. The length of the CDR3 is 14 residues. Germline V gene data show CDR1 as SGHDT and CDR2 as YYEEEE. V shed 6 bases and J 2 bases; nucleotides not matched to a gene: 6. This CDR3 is CASTTSGRTYEQYF. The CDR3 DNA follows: TGTGCCAGCACAACTAGCGGGCGAACCTACGAGCAGTACTTC.

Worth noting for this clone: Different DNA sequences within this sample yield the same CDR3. The CDR3, as DNA: TGTGCCATCAGTGAGTCCCCAGGGGCGGATACGCAGTATTTT. Its protein is CAISESPGADTQYF. J is TRBJ2-3 and V is TRBV10-3, with D perhaps matching TRBD1 (6 bases). The CDR3 totals 14 residues. Germline-derived CDR1 and CDR2 are ENHRY and SYGVKD. With 0 bases removed from V and 6 bases from J, the gap between germline ends came to 10 bases.

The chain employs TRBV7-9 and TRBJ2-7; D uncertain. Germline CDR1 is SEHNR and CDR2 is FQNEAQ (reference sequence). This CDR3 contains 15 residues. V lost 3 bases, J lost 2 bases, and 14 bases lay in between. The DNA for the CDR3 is TGTGCCAGCAGCTTGGGGAACCAGCATCCCTACGAGCAGTACTTC. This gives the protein CASSLGNQHPYEQYF.

The CDR3 loop is CASSWTGGGNTEAFF. CDR3 DNA: TGTGCCAGCAGCTGGACAGGGGGCGGGAACACTGAAGCTTTCTTT. V gene TRBV7-9 combines with J gene TRBJ1-1; 11 bases map to TRBD1. Germline V gene lookup returns CDR1 SEHNR and CDR2 FQNEAQ (reference sequence). This CDR3 is 15 amino acids long. The trim removed 4 bases at V and 1 base at J, leaving 2 bases unmatched. Full variable domain (outside the CDR3, taken from reference TRBV7-9 and TRBJ1-1): DTGVSQNPRHKITKRGQNVTFRCDPISEHNRLYWYRQTLGQGPEFLTYFQNEAQLEKSRLLSDRFSAERPKGSFSTLEIQRTEQGDSAMYLCASSWTGGGNTEAFFGQGTRLTVV.